These 5 T cell receptor beta chains were sequenced from one sample in a study of cytomegalovirus exposure and HLA in healthy donors. Amplification used 60 Vbeta primers and 13 Jbeta primers. The assay was immunoSEQ multiplex PCR, and TCRdb's table has in-frame clones only and misses some. The sample carries under 120,000 clones, about 83% recorded once. The sequenced sample was PBMCs. The receptors were gathered from a female donor in good health and CMV-seropositive.

This chain connects TRBV6-6 to TRBJ2-7, with TRBD2 as a possible D gene (5 bases). The germline V gene has CDR1 MNHNY and CDR2 SVGAGI (reference sequence). The CDR3 has 15 amino acids. Trimming stripped 5 bases from V and 0 bases from J, with 14 bases between. CDR3 DNA sequence: TGTGCCAGCAGTACGGGGTCTTATAGCTCCTACGAGCAGTACTTC. The encoded protein is CASSTGSYSSYEQYF.

The rearrangement uses TRBV5-6 and TRBJ2-5, with D possibly being TRBD2 (5 bases). Gene TRBJ2-7 matches the end of the DNA better, so the J call may be wrong. The CDR3 extends over 14 amino acids. Germline V gives CDR1 SGHDT, CDR2 YYEEEE. CDR3 sequence (DNA): TGTGCCAGCAGCCTACCGGGAAAAGGGCACGAGCAGTACTTC. It specifies CASSLPGKGHEQYF.

This clone has only a few counts. This chain joins TRBV19 and TRBJ1-1; D is unresolved. CDR1 is LNHDA and CDR2 is SQIVND in the germline V gene (reference sequence). The CDR3 is 14 residues long. The V and J ends lost 7 bases and 3 bases respectively, with 15 bases between them. The CDR3 bases are TGTGCCAGTACTTGGGCAGGTCTGGACACTGAAGCTTTCTTT. Protein product: CASTWAGLDTEAFF. The variable domain in full, with the rest retrieved from reference TRBV19 and TRBJ1-1, is DGGITQSPKYLFRKEGQNVTLSCEQNLNHDAMYWYRQDPGQGLRLIYYSQIVNDFQKGDIAEGYSVSREKKESFPLTVTSAQKNPTAFYLCASTWAGLDTEAFFGQGTRLTVV.

V and J are TRBV4-1 and TRBJ1-2, with 10 bases fitting TRBD1. The germline V gene encodes CDR1 MGHRA and CDR2 YSYEKL. J lost 2 bases, V lost 1 base, and 1 base had no gene match. The CDR3 spans 15 residues. The CDR3 is CASSQGDRGNYGYTF. The CDR3 nucleotides are TGCGCCAGCAGCCAAGGGGACAGGGGAAACTATGGCTACACCTTC.

This rearrangement joins TRBV11-2 to TRBJ1-4, with D perhaps TRBD1 (6 bases). Trimming cost V 3 bases and J 4 bases, with 12 bases left between them. The CDR3 extends over 15 amino acids. Germline V lookup: CDR1 SGHAT, CDR2 FQNNGV. The CDR3 DNA sequence: TGTGCCAGCAGCTTGCGGACAGCAGTTAATGAAAAACTGTTTTTT. This sequence encodes CASSLRTAVNEKLFF.